The present TCR beta chain was sequenced within a study of T cell responses to AZD1222 COVID-19 vaccine. The V gene's germline CDR1 is LNHDA and CDR2 SQIVND (reference sequence). This CDR3 is 17 amino acids long. The V gene end was trimmed by 9 bases and the J gene end by 0 bases; junction bases not matched to a gene: 13. This table comes from immunoSEQ multiplex PCR, and its TCRdb copy is limited to in-frame clones, with some not included. The sample includes about 100,000 clones, about nine tenths of them seen just once. The sample was peripheral blood, taken on day 0 of MenACWY control vaccination. This receptor was taken from an adult in good health. The rearrangement links TRBV19 to TRBJ1-5; 8 bases agree with TRBD1. In nucleotides, the CDR3 is TGTGCCAGCCATCCCGAGGACAGGGACCTTAGCAATCAGCCCCAGCATTTT. Its translation: CASHPEDRDLSNQPQHF.